Sequencing of this T cell receptor beta chain was carried out in a study of blood T cell repertoires in COVID-19. The wider study: Samples taken during acute and convalescent COVID-19 were collected in the United States, Italy and Spain. PBMCs, B-cell-depleted T cells, or T cells provided the cDNA or gDNA that made up the material.

This clone was detected only a few times. Per the original methods: Amplification of reference gene primers provided the estimated nucleated cell counts. Profiling relied on immunoSEQ multiplex PCR, and the TCRdb table lists in-frame clones only, not all of them. D and trimming were read from the DNA, whereas the V and J calls and clone size are those reported in that table. Of approximately 120,000 clones in the sample, about 83% are singletons; the top ten hold about 12%. The V and J ends lost 5 bases and 9 bases respectively, with 15 bases between them. This CDR3 region has 13 residues. Germline V gene sequence: CDR1 SGHTA, CDR2 FQGTGA.

This sequence originates from a man between 60 and 70 years old with acute or convalescent COVID-19. The chain uses TRBV7-3 and TRBJ2-3, with no clear D. Sample: peripheral blood. CDR3 bases: TGTGCCAGCAGCACCCAACCTCGAGAGACGCAGTATTTT. It encodes CASSTQPRETQYF. The full variable domain, its missing parts supplied by reference TRBV7-3 and TRBJ2-3, is GAGVSQTPSNKVTEKGKYVELRCDPISGHTALYWYRQSLGQGPEFLIYFQGTGAADDSGLPNDRFFAVRPEGSVSTLKIQRTERGDSAVYLCASSTQPRETQYFGPGTRLTVL.